Listed below are T cell receptor beta chains from one sample, sequenced in a study of radiotherapy plus CTLA-4 blockade in lung cancer. Assay used: immunoSEQ multiplex PCR; TCRdb lists only in-frame clones, some missing. The table records more than 60,000 clones, roughly three quarters of them present only once. Material: peripheral blood, obtained from a patient treated with radiotherapy plus ipilimumab. The receptors were gathered from a human donor with non-small cell lung cancer who had a complete response to radiotherapy plus ipilimumab. Each CDR3 is given with its conserved first and last residue. D genes are given only for firm matches. Expanded clones are given a class, and other clones once, few, many or no size at all.

cdr3_aa,cdr3_nt,clone_size,v_call,d_call,j_call
CASSLYTGGAEAFF,TGTGCCAGCAGTTTATACACGGGGGGGGCTGAAGCTTTCTTT,-,TRBV5-6,-,TRBJ1-1
CASSAGDSGISPLHF,TGTGCCAGCAGCGCAGGGGACAGTGGGATTTCACCCCTCCACTTT,-,TRBV6-5,TRBD1,TRBJ1-6
CASISGTPDNQPQHF,TGTGCCAGCATCTCCGGGACTCCAGATAATCAGCCCCAGCATTTT,once,TRBV6-6,-,TRBJ1-5
CASSRLAVYNEQFF,TGTGCCAGCAGTCGCCTAGCGGTCTACAATGAGCAGTTCTTC,-,TRBV6-1,TRBD2,TRBJ2-1
CATRSEGNTIYF,TGTGCCACCCGTTCGGAGGGAAACACCATATATTTT,few,TRBV6-1,-,TRBJ1-3
CASSQHDTNTGELFF,TGCGCCAGCAGCCAGCACGACACGAACACCGGGGAGCTGTTTTTT,many,TRBV4-1,-,TRBJ2-2
CASSPGSYNEQFF,TGTGCCAGCTCACCCGGGTCATACAATGAGCAGTTCTTC,-,TRBV18,-,TRBJ2-1
CASPPLAGGGLNEQFF,TGTGCCAGCCCACCTCTAGCGGGAGGGGGCCTCAATGAGCAGTTCTTC,-,TRBV28,TRBD2,TRBJ2-1
CASSMTGNSNQPQHF,TGTGCCAGTAGTATGACGGGAAATAGCAATCAGCCCCAGCATTTT,-,TRBV19,-,TRBJ1-5
CAWNQGLNTQYF,TGTGCCTGGAACCAGGGCTTAAATACGCAGTATTTT,-,TRBV30,-,TRBJ2-3
CASSLGWTGSYEQYF,TGTGCCAGCAGCTTAGGATGGACAGGGTCGTACGAGCAGTACTTC,few,TRBV7-2,TRBD1,TRBJ2-7
CASRLGGGSTLSYQETQYF,TGCGCCAGCAGACTGGGGGGTGGGAGCACTCTCTCGTACCAAGAGACCCAGTACTTC,few,TRBV5-1,-,TRBJ2-5
CASSQRGGSYNEQFF,TGTGCCAGCAGTCAACGGGGGGGCTCCTACAATGAGCAGTTCTTC,-,TRBV6-4,TRBD2,TRBJ2-1
CASSLGRGGGYTF,TGCGCCAGCAGCTTGGGGAGGGGCGGTGGCTACACCTTC,-,TRBV5-1,-,TRBJ1-2
CSVAPRRGYNEQFF,TGCAGCGTTGCTCCTAGAAGGGGCTACAATGAGCAGTTCTTC,-,TRBV29-1,-,TRBJ2-1
CATNRYDGKRDEQYF,TGTGCCACCAATCGATATGACGGGAAAAGAGACGAGCAGTACTTC,-,TRBV19,-,TRBJ2-7
CASSLGGIGTEAFF,TGTGCCAGCAGCTTGGGAGGAATTGGCACTGAAGCTTTCTTT,-,TRBV5-4,-,TRBJ1-1
CASSRDSYEQYF,TGTGCCAGCAGTCGGGACAGCTACGAGCAGTACTTC,-,TRBV6-5,TRBD1,TRBJ2-7
CASSPQDSQFYEQYF,TGTGCCAGCAGTCCCCAGGACAGTCAGTTCTACGAGCAGTACTTC,few,TRBV6-5,-,TRBJ2-7
CALGLAPTGELFF,TGTGCCCTGGGACTAGCGCCGACCGGGGAGCTGTTCTTT,-,TRBV30,TRBD2,TRBJ2-2
CASSLGGSQETQYF,TGCGCCAGCAGCTTGGGTGGCAGTCAAGAGACCCAGTACTTC,-,TRBV5-1,-,TRBJ2-5
CASRIGTGRGYTF,TGTGCCAGCAGAATTGGGACAGGGCGCGGCTACACCTTC,few,TRBV6-5,TRBD1,TRBJ1-2
CASSLVGQVYEQYF,TGTGCCAGCAGCTTGGTGGGACAAGTCTACGAGCAGTACTTC,-,TRBV5-4,-,TRBJ2-7
CASSVSQGFNYGYTF,TGTGCCAGCAGCGTCTCACAGGGGTTCAACTATGGCTACACCTTC,-,TRBV9,TRBD1,TRBJ1-2
CASSQGAGPFYEQYF,TGCGCCAGCAGCCAGGGGGCCGGCCCGTTCTACGAGCAGTACTTC,-,TRBV4-3,-,TRBJ2-7
CASSLPQGWDTGELFF,TGTGCCAGCAGCTTACCACAGGGGTGGGACACCGGGGAGCTGTTTTTT,-,TRBV7-9,TRBD1,TRBJ2-2
CASSPPGQGNEKLFF,TGTGCCAGCAGTCCGCCGGGACAGGGAAATGAAAAACTGTTTTTT,-,TRBV6-1,TRBD1,TRBJ1-4
CASSLGGGSYNEQFF,TGTGCCAGCAGTTTAGGCGGAGGCTCCTACAATGAGCAGTTCTTC,-,TRBV28,-,TRBJ2-1
CAWNLQGVVGYTF,TGTGCCTGGAATCTACAGGGGGTGGTTGGCTACACCTTC,-,TRBV30,TRBD1,TRBJ1-2
CASINGSPGNTIYF,TGTGCCAGTATTAACGGGAGCCCGGGAAACACCATATATTTT,-,TRBV19,-,TRBJ1-3
CASSRTSDYEQYF,TGCGCCAGCAGCCGGACTTCGGACTACGAGCAGTACTTC,-,TRBV10-1,-,TRBJ2-7
CASSSRWDTQYF,TGTGCCAGCAGCTCCCGGTGGGATACGCAGTATTTT,-,TRBV11-3,-,TRBJ2-3
CASSRRGFANEKLFF,TGTGCCAGCAGTCGCAGGGGTTTTGCTAATGAAAAACTGTTTTTT,-,TRBV28,-,TRBJ1-4
CASSLPAGRTYEQYF,TGTGCCAGCAGCTTACCTGCGGGACGAACCTACGAGCAGTACTTC,-,TRBV7-9,-,TRBJ2-7
CAVGQGVGYTF,TGTGCCGTAGGACAGGGAGTCGGCTACACCTTC,few,TRBV2,TRBD1,TRBJ1-2
CASSSSGLGEQYF,TGTGCTAGCAGCTCGTCGGGACTGGGGGAGCAGTACTTC,-,TRBV7-7,-,TRBJ2-7
CASSLSGANNEQFF,TGTGCCAGCAGCCTTAGCGGGGCCAACAATGAGCAGTTCTTC,few,TRBV9,TRBD2,TRBJ2-1
CASSLRTSGTGRGYNEQFF,TGTGCCAGCAGCCTCCGGACTAGCGGGACCGGGAGGGGCTACAATGAGCAGTTCTTC,-,TRBV7-2,TRBD2,TRBJ2-1
CSVNRDRGNEQYF,TGCAGCGTGAACCGGGACAGGGGGAACGAGCAGTACTTC,-,TRBV29-1,TRBD1,TRBJ2-7
CANRDGDSTDTQYF,TGTGCCAATCGGGACGGGGACTCCACAGATACGCAGTATTTT,-,TRBV25-1,-,TRBJ2-3
CASSRQGLGGELFF,TGTGCCAGTAGCCGACAGGGTTTGGGCGGGGAGCTGTTTTTT,-,TRBV19,TRBD1,TRBJ2-2
CASSATGVNEKLFF,TGTGCCAGCAGCGCCACAGGGGTTAATGAAAAACTGTTTTTT,-,TRBV9,TRBD1,TRBJ1-4
CASSFTGTGGYEQYF,TGTGCCAGTAGTTTTACCGGGACAGGAGGTTACGAGCAGTACTTC,-,TRBV19,TRBD1,TRBJ2-7
CASSPTTGVGQPQHF,TGTGCCAGCTCTCCTACTACAGGGGTTGGTCAGCCCCAGCATTTT,-,TRBV18,TRBD1,TRBJ1-5
CASSQGDRNTEAFF,TGTGCCAGCAGCCAAGGGGACAGGAACACTGAAGCTTTCTTT,-,TRBV4-2,TRBD1,TRBJ1-1
CASSFGHYDEQYF,TGTGCCAGCAGCTTCGGACACTACGACGAGCAGTACTTC,few,TRBV7-9,-,TRBJ2-7
CASSTNWADEKLFF,TGTGCCAGCAGTACAAACTGGGCTGATGAAAAACTGTTTTTT,-,TRBV6-6,-,TRBJ1-4
CASSVRQTPSTDTQYF,TGTGCCAGCAGTGTCCGACAGACCCCTAGCACAGATACGCAGTATTTT,-,TRBV2,-,TRBJ2-3
CASSMSGGAIEQFF,TGTGCCAGTAGTATGAGCGGGGGGGCCATAGAGCAGTTCTTC,-,TRBV19,TRBD2,TRBJ2-1
CARDRVRQKLFF,TGCGCCAGGGACAGGGTACGTCAAAAACTGTTTTTT,-,TRBV4-1,TRBD1,TRBJ1-4